This T cell receptor beta chain was observed in a study of OX40 agonist ivuxolimab in advanced cancers. Overall study context: The dose-escalation cohort was about 80% male, with a mean age of 60 years, ranging about 20 to 79.

Using immunoSEQ multiplex PCR, the repertoire was profiled, and TCRdb retains in-frame clones only, with some absent. The table shows about 80,000 clones, with roughly nine tenths occurring only once. Germline V gene lookup returns CDR1 LGHNA and CDR2 YNFKEQ. V shed 0 bases and J 1 base; nucleotides not matched to a gene: 6. This CDR3 has 17 amino acids. Sequencing used CD4+ or CD8+ T cells sorted from blood, obtained in a trial of the OX40 agonist ivuxolimab. The chain carries TRBV4-2 and TRBJ2-3; 8 nucleotides match TRBD1. This sequence was found in an adult with an advanced solid tumor such as melanoma, head and neck, liver or kidney cancer. CDR3 DNA sequence: TGTGCCAGCAGCCAAGATGTCCCGGGACAGGGCACAGATACGCAGTATTTT. This sequence encodes CASSQDVPGQGTDTQYF.